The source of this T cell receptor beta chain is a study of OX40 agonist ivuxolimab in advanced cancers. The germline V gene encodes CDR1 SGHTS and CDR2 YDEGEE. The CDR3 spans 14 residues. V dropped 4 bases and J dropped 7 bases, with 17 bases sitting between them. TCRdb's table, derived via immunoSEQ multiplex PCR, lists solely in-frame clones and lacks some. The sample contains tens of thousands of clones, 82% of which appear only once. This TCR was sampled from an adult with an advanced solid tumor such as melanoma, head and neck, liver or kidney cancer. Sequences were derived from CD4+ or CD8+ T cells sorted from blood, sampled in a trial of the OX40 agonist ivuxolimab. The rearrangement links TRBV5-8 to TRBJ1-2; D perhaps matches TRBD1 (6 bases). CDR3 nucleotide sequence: TGTGCCAGCAGCCGTTCACAGGGCTCGTCTGGCTACACCTTC. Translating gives CASSRSQGSSGYTF.